This is a list of T cell receptor beta chains from one sample in a study of cytomegalovirus exposure and HLA in healthy donors. Produced via immunoSEQ multiplex PCR; TCRdb's table is partial and in-frame only. The table shows more than 300,000 clones, with 86% occurring only once. The sequenced sample was PBMCs. The receptors derive from a woman aged 18-35 years in good health and CMV-seronegative. The CDR3 runs from the conserved cysteine through the conserved F or W. The D gene is left open where the match is weak. Size values are once, few and many counts, or a class for expanded clones, and some rows have none.

len,v_gene,d_gene,abundance,j_gene,CDR3aa,CDR3nt
14,TRBV6-1,-,once,TRBJ1-3,CASSEAGRGNTIYF,TGTGCCAGCAGTGAAGCCGGCAGGGGAAACACCATATATTTT
15,TRBV28,-,-,TRBJ2-7,CASSLLQGQVYEQYF,TGTGCCAGCAGTTTATTACAGGGTCAAGTCTACGAGCAGTACTTC
12,TRBV10-3,TRBD2,-,TRBJ2-1,CAISELAGRQFF,TGTGCCATCAGTGAACTAGCGGGAAGGCAGTTCTTC
17,TRBV4-1,-,-,TRBJ1-6,CASSQLGREKVDSPLHF,TGCGCCAGCAGCCAGTTGGGACGGGAGAAGGTAGATTCACCCCTCCACTTT
18,TRBV27,TRBD2,-,TRBJ2-4,CASSSPRGTSTTKNIQYF,TGTGCCAGCAGTTCCCCCCGCGGGACTAGTACGACGAAAAACATTCAGTACTTC
14,TRBV28,TRBD1,-,TRBJ1-2,CASTRLTGVNGYTF,TGTGCCAGCACCCGATTGACAGGGGTTAATGGCTACACCTTC
15,TRBV6-5,TRBD1,-,TRBJ1-4,CASSNTGTVAEKLFF,TGTGCCAGCAGTAACACCGGGACAGTTGCTGAAAAACTGTTTTTT
15,TRBV6-1,-,-,TRBJ1-5,CASSPRGVDNQPQHF,TGTGCCAGCAGTCCCCGGGGGGTTGACAATCAGCCCCAGCATTTT
16,TRBV6-5,-,-,TRBJ1-4,CASSYAPVPTNEKLFF,TGTGCCAGCAGTTACGCCCCGGTACCAACTAATGAAAAACTGTTTTTT
16,TRBV9,TRBD1,-,TRBJ1-2,CASSPVPGQGTSGYTF,TGTGCCAGCAGCCCCGTTCCGGGACAGGGGACGTCGGGCTACACCTTC
15,TRBV27,-,-,TRBJ1-5,CASSPYRDINQPQHF,TGTGCCAGCAGTCCATACAGGGATATCAATCAGCCCCAGCATTTT
16,TRBV19,-,-,TRBJ2-7,CASSHKVGQWAFEQYF,TGTGCCAGTAGTCACAAGGTCGGACAGTGGGCTTTCGAGCAGTACTTC
14,TRBV4-1,-,-,TRBJ1-1,CASSQGAGEREAFF,TGCGCCAGCAGCCAAGGTGCCGGTGAGCGTGAAGCTTTCTTT
17,TRBV5-1,-,-,TRBJ1-6,CASSLRGFSHYNSPLHF,TGCGCCAGCAGCCTCCGGGGGTTTTCCCATTATAATTCACCCCTCCACTTT
14,TRBV2,-,-,TRBJ2-1,CASNAGRSHNEQFF,TGTGCCAGCAACGCAGGGCGAAGCCACAATGAGCAGTTCTTC
13,TRBV5-5,TRBD2,-,TRBJ2-1,CASSLSTSGDPFF,TGTGCCAGCAGCTTGAGTACTAGCGGGGACCCGTTCTTC
15,TRBV7-3,-,-,TRBJ2-1,CASSIRRSVIREQFF,TGTGCCAGCAGCATTAGGAGGAGCGTGATCAGAGAGCAGTTCTTC
15,TRBV28,TRBD1,-,TRBJ2-7,CASSFWGQGAGEQYF,TGTGCCAGCAGTTTTTGGGGACAGGGGGCTGGAGAGCAGTACTTC
16,TRBV15,-,-,TRBJ2-2,CATSSGKGVNTGELFF,TGTGCCACCAGCAGCGGGAAGGGGGTTAACACCGGGGAGCTGTTTTTT
13,TRBV10-1,-,few,TRBJ1-1,CASARDLGTEAFF,TGCGCCAGCGCCAGGGATTTGGGCACTGAAGCTTTCTTT
14,TRBV6-6,TRBD1,-,TRBJ1-5,CASRRTGSNQPQHF,TGTGCCAGCAGACGGACAGGGAGCAATCAGCCCCAGCATTTT
16,TRBV15,TRBD2,-,TRBJ2-1,CATSRDRSGGALEQFF,TGTGCCACCAGCAGAGACCGCAGCGGGGGGGCCCTTGAGCAGTTCTTC
13,TRBV4-2,-,-,TRBJ1-6,CASSQEGRENLHF,TGTGCCAGCAGCCAAGAAGGTCGGGAAAACCTCCACTTT
16,TRBV7-9,TRBD2,-,TRBJ2-3,CASSQEAGGGTDTQYF,TGTGCCAGCAGCCAAGAAGCGGGAGGAGGTACAGATACGCAGTATTTT
18,TRBV6-1,-,-,TRBJ2-7,CASSEAHPVAAIVLWAYF,TGTGCCAGCAGTGAAGCGCATCCAGTAGCGGCTATTGTTTTATGGGCGTACTTC
14,TRBV18,-,few,TRBJ2-7,CASSPATGSYEQYF,TGTGCCAGCTCACCCGCTACAGGGTCCTACGAGCAGTACTTC
14,TRBV18,TRBD1,-,TRBJ1-1,CASSRTGENTEAFF,TGTGCCAGCTCTCGGACAGGGGAAAACACTGAAGCTTTCTTT
12,TRBV5-8,TRBD1,-,TRBJ1-1,CASSPLTGEAFF,TGTGCCAGCAGCCCGCTGACAGGGGAAGCTTTCTTT
14,TRBV2,-,-,TRBJ1-5,CASSVRPDSQPQHF,TGTGCCAGCAGTGTCAGGCCCGATAGTCAGCCCCAGCATTTT
15,TRBV28,TRBD1,-,TRBJ1-2,CASGPLGTGSPGYTF,TGTGCCAGCGGTCCGTTGGGGACAGGGTCGCCCGGCTACACCTTC
18,TRBV27,TRBD1,-,TRBJ1-1,CASSLRYGQGPSGTEAFF,TGTGCCAGCAGTTTAAGGTACGGACAGGGACCTTCGGGCACTGAAGCTTTCTTT
18,TRBV7-9,TRBD2,-,TRBJ2-3,CASSYRPWTSLGEDTQYF,TGTGCCAGCAGCTACAGACCCTGGACTAGTTTGGGAGAGGATACGCAGTATTTT
15,TRBV27,-,-,TRBJ2-7,CASSLGSAGLYEQYF,TGTGCCAGCAGTTTAGGGTCGGCAGGCCTCTACGAGCAGTACTTC
15,TRBV19,-,-,TRBJ2-1,CASRYEARGYNEQFF,TGTGCCAGTAGGTACGAGGCTAGGGGTTACAATGAGCAGTTCTTC
13,TRBV14,TRBD1,-,TRBJ2-7,CARPGTGTGEQYF,TGTGCCAGGCCCGGGACAGGGACGGGAGAGCAGTACTTC
12,TRBV10-2,TRBD1,-,TRBJ1-1,CGSGQGGTEAFF,TGCGGCTCCGGACAGGGGGGCACTGAAGCTTTCTTT
15,TRBV28,-,-,TRBJ1-5,CASSSPAPRDQPQHF,TGTGCCAGCAGTTCCCCGGCACCCAGGGATCAGCCCCAGCATTTT
15,TRBV6-5,-,few,TRBJ2-6,CASSYDRTGANVLTF,TGTGCCAGCAGTTACGACAGGACTGGGGCCAACGTCCTGACTTTC
14,TRBV6-1,-,-,TRBJ2-7,CASSTTAIRGEQYF,TGTGCCAGCAGTACGACGGCAATTCGCGGAGAGCAGTACTTC
13,TRBV6-5,-,-,TRBJ2-7,CASSLGLSYEQYF,TGTGCCAGCAGTTTGGGACTCTCCTACGAGCAGTACTTC
16,TRBV6-5,TRBD1,-,TRBJ2-7,CASSSSGTGDPYEQYF,TGTGCCAGCAGTTCTTCCGGGACAGGGGATCCCTACGAGCAGTACTTC
13,TRBV30,TRBD2,once,TRBJ2-7,CAWTSGTSYEQYF,TGTGCCTGGACTAGCGGGACATCCTACGAGCAGTACTTC
16,TRBV6-6,-,-,TRBJ1-5,CASSYSGSSSNQPQHF,TGTGCCAGCAGTTACTCAGGTAGCTCTAGCAATCAGCCCCAGCATTTT
15,TRBV6-5,-,-,TRBJ1-4,CASSYSNRVGEKLFF,TGTGCCAGCAGTTACTCGAACAGGGTTGGTGAAAAACTGTTTTTT
12,TRBV28,TRBD1,-,TRBJ1-2,CAGGQGKSGYTF,TGTGCCGGAGGACAGGGAAAATCCGGCTACACCTTC
14,TRBV6-5,-,-,TRBJ2-5,CASSLRDKQETQYF,TGTGCCAGCAGTCTACGGGACAAACAAGAGACCCAGTACTTC
11,TRBV2,-,-,TRBJ2-5,CASRQGETQYF,TGTGCCAGCCGCCAGGGCGAGACCCAGTACTTC
16,TRBV4-2,-,few,TRBJ2-7,CASSLEKRDLSYEQYF,TGTGCCAGCAGCCTGGAAAAACGGGACTTATCCTACGAGCAGTACTTC
13,TRBV30,-,few,TRBJ1-1,CAWSPGGNTEAFF,TGTGCCTGGAGTCCGGGGGGAAACACTGAAGCTTTCTTT
16,TRBV13,TRBD2,-,TRBJ2-1,CASSTELAGRYNEQFF,TGTGCCAGCAGCACGGAACTAGCGGGAAGGTACAATGAGCAGTTCTTC